Shown below are 13 T cell receptor beta chains from a single sample sequenced in a study of post-analysis software for immune sequencing data. Findings and limits, study-wide: Roughly five TRBV segments, including TRBV5-6, TRBV5-1 and TRBV20-1, were more frequent in patients than controls.

cDNA libraries for TCR beta contained unique molecular identifiers. TCRdb used MiXCR to reprocess the PCR reads, holding one entry per CDR3 protein. Of approximately 770,000 distinct CDR3 sequences listed, about 45% are singletons. What these receptors recognize is not known. The sequencing sample was made of blood. The receptor source for this set is a girl aged 5-17 years with multiple sclerosis.

This clonotype was seen more than once but under ten times. The V gene is TRBV12-3 or TRBV12-4, the J gene TRBJ2-7, with 10 bases that match TRBD1. This CDR3 is built from 17 residues. V shed 5 bases and J 1 base; nucleotides not matched to a gene: 11. The CDR3 sequence: CASSLMLRTGGSYEQYF. The CDR3 DNA is TGTGCCAGCAGTCTCATGCTCCGGACAGGGGGATCCTACGAGCAGTACTTC.

V gene TRBV12-3 or TRBV12-4 combines with J gene TRBJ2-7; D is unclear. The CDR3 is 14 residues long. V dropped 7 bases and J dropped 6 bases, with 19 bases sitting between them. CDR3 sequence reads: CASTYNLYLGEQYF. The DNA of the CDR3 is TGTGCCAGCACCTACAACTTATATTTAGGCGAGCAGTACTTC.

This clonotype was seen more than once but under ten times. The gene calls are TRBV13 and TRBJ2-7, with D unresolved. V shed 5 bases and J shed 3 bases, with 11 bases lying between them. CDR3 length: 13 residues. The germline CDR1 and CDR2 sequences are PRHDT and FYEKMQ (reference sequence). In nucleotides, the CDR3 is TGTGCCAGCAGCCAAACAGACCTCTACGAGCAGTACTTC. Protein: CASSQTDLYEQYF.

V is TRBV20-1 and J is TRBJ2-7; 10 bases match TRBD2. Germline loops: CDR1 DFQATT, CDR2 SNEGSKA (reference sequence). V shed 2 bases, J shed 0 bases, and the junction held 4 bases outside the gene matches. The CDR3 is 15 amino acids. The CDR3, as DNA: TGCAGTGCTAGACTGGGACTAGCGAGCTCCTACGAGCAGTACTTC. This gives the protein CSARLGLASSYEQYF.

Points on this clonotype: Mismatch with germline at one junction end may stem from a read error. The CDR3 DNA is TGTGCCAGCATCTTAACACGGGACCGCGGCACGCAGTATTTT. Translation: CASILTRDRGTQYF. This sequence joins TRBV11-2 and TRBJ2-3; either TRBD1 or TRBD2 may supply D (5 bases each). There are 14 residues in the CDR3. Germline values: CDR1 SGHAT, CDR2 FQNNGV.

This chain joins TRBV2 and TRBJ2-1; 11 positions match TRBD2. The CDR3 extends over 18 amino acids. The V segment lost 0 bases and the J segment 8 bases; nucleotides outside the gene matches: 12. The V gene's germline CDR1 is SNHLY and CDR2 FYNNEI. CDR3 coding DNA: TGTGCCAGCAGTGAAGCTGCTAGCGGGAGGTTGGGCCTTGATGAGCAGTTCTTC. This sequence encodes CASSEAASGRLGLDEQFF.

CDR3 DNA sequence: TGTGCCAGCAGCACGTCACGGGTTCGGGCTCAGCCCCAGCATTTT. It yields the protein CASSTSRVRAQPQHF. The chain joins TRBV7-8 to TRBJ1-5; D call uncertain. The CDR3 is 15 residues long. V was trimmed by 5 bases and J by 6 bases, leaving 17 bases between them. CDR1 and CDR2 (germline): SGHVS, FQNEAQ.

This clonotype was seen a handful of times. The rearrangement uses TRBV6-2 or TRBV6-3 and TRBJ2-1; D is possibly TRBD2 (7 bases). This CDR3 is built from 16 residues. V shed 5 bases and J shed 3 bases, with 17 bases lying between them. CDR1 and CDR2 (germline): MNHEY, SVGEGT. The chain's CDR3 is CASSLLGGGYYNEQFF. CDR3 nucleotide sequence: TGTGCCAGCAGTCTGCTAGGGGGGGGCTACTACAATGAGCAGTTCTTC.

This clonotype was counted a single time. The CDR3 DNA reads TGTGCCATCAGTGAGTCCGAAGTCAGCTCCTACAATGAGCAGTTCTTC. Translating it yields CAISESEVSSYNEQFF. The chain joins TRBV10-3 to TRBJ2-1, with D unresolved. The CDR3 sequence is 16 residues long. Germline V gene sequence: CDR1 ENHRY, CDR2 SYGVKD. V lost 0 bases and J lost 0, with 9 bases in between.

The V call is TRBV12-3 or TRBV12-4, the J call TRBJ1-6; no firm D call. Trimming shortened V by 8 bases and J by 11 bases, and 10 bases separated the two germline ends. The CDR3 loop spans 11 amino acids. DNA of the CDR3: TGTGCCAGCGCGGATGGAGCACCCCTCCACTTT. Protein: CASADGAPLHF.

In this sample, this clonotype turned up a few times. This chain links TRBV10-3 with TRBJ1-4; D uncertain. The germline V and J ends were trimmed by 0 bases and 8 bases, with 10 bases remaining between them. Germline-derived CDR1 and CDR2 are ENHRY and SYGVKD. This CDR3 spans 14 amino acids. The CDR3 nucleotides are TGTGCCATCAGTGAGTCAGTGGGCTCGGAAAAACTGTTTTTT. Amino acids: CAISESVGSEKLFF.

This clonotype was observed a handful of times. The chain employs TRBV7-2 and TRBJ2-5, with 11 bases lining up with TRBD2. V gave up 1 base and J gave up 4 bases; unmatched junction bases: 5. This CDR3 is built from 16 residues. The germline CDR1 and CDR2 sequences are SGHTA and FQGNSA. The chain's CDR3 is CASSLVGSGRGETQYF. CDR3 in DNA: TGTGCCAGCAGCTTAGTGGGTAGCGGGAGGGGAGAGACCCAGTACTTC. The full variable domain, in which reference TRBV7-2 and TRBJ2-5 provide the parts outside the CDR3, is GAGVSQSPSNKVTEKGKDVELRCDPISGHTALYWYRQSLGQGLEFLIYFQGNSAPDKSGLPSDRFSAERTGGSVSTLTIQRTQQEDSAVYLCASSLVGSGRGETQYFGPGTRLLVL.

This chain uses TRBV6-5 with TRBJ1-2; D unresolved. V lost 8 bases to trimming and J lost 1 base, with 11 bases between them. The V gene's germline CDR1 is MNHEY and CDR2 SVGAGI. The length of the CDR3 is 13 residues. The CDR3 sequence: CASGRILNYGYTF. As DNA, the CDR3 is TGTGCCAGCGGTAGGATCCTTAACTATGGCTACACCTTC.